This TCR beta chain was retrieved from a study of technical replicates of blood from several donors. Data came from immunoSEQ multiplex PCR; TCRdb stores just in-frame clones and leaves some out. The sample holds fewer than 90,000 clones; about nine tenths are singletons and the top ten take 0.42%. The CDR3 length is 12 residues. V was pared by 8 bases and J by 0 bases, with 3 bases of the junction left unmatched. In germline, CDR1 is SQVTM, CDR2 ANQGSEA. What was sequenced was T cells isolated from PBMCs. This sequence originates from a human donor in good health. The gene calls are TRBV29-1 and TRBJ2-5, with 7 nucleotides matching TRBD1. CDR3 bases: TGCAGCTTCACAGGGGACCAAGAGACCCAGTACTTC. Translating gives CSFTGDQETQYF.